What follows is one T cell receptor beta chain and its context. Its antigen is unknown. Qualities for individual bases were not recorded, and no much larger clone is one base off. This record comes from a study of blood T cell repertoires in COVID-19 (TCRdb year 2020). As for the study more broadly: Samples covering the acute and convalescent phases of COVID-19 were provided by collaborators in the United States, Italy and Spain. A de-identified subject ID, COVID-19 status, age in years and sex were almost always included in the sample metadata. Where available, HLA class I and class II types were obtained from metadata supplied by the sample provider rather than from assay-based typing. The material from the prospective study consisted of cDNA or gDNA derived from T cells, B-cell-depleted T cells, or PBMCs. The dataset comprised deeply sampled blood TCRbeta repertoires from subjects exposed to, actively infected with, or recovered from COVID-19. A freely available public database, intended as a resource for researchers studying the immune response to SARS-CoV-2, is where the repertoires were released. The samples were drawn from the first 160 participants of the ongoing ImmuneRACE study and from some 1,300 subjects provided by 6 global collaborators.

General study outcomes and caveats: The amount of clinical and demographic metadata varied by source and participant and was provided uncurated.

Whole blood was collected in K2EDTA tubes by collaborating institutions according to the institutions' own protocols. For TCRbeta analysis, collaborators shipped samples as frozen whole blood, isolated PBMCs, or DNA extracted from either of those sample types. TCRbeta CDR3 regions were amplified from genomic DNA using the immunoSEQ Assay, a bias-controlled multiplex PCR. The authors' pipeline ran thus. The number of nucleated cells in each sample was estimated from the amplification of reference gene primers within the assay. To quantify the absolute abundance of each unique TCRbeta CDR3 rearrangement, sequence reads were collapsed and filtered. For each sample, productive Simpson clonality was calculated by taking the square root of Simpson's diversity index across productive rearrangements. Held by TCRdb, this immuneACCESS table contains in-frame sequences only and omits some clones. Under half of the omission traces to an unresolved V gene where checked; the cause of the rest is unknown. V, J and clone size reflect that table, while D and trimming were determined from the DNA. The sample data list under 95,000 clones, and 87% of these were observed just once. Approximately 5.9% of the sample goes to the ten largest clones.

Measured from the cysteine to the phenylalanine, the CDR3 is 14 residues long. Only the CDR3 part of the read is kept: 42 bases, read in frame from the first base. V gives up 6 bases and J gives up 6 bases, and the segment between their germline ends measures 15 bases. From a lookup of the germline V gene (reference sequence), CDR1 and CDR2 are MNHNY and SVGAGI. The origin of this receptor is a man in his fifties or sixties with acute or convalescent COVID-19. What was sequenced was peripheral blood. The chain is encoded by TRBV6-6 joined to TRBJ1-5, with no D gene named confidently. CDR3 protein: CASRSIQNGQPQHF. The nucleotide sequence reads as follows: TGTGCCAGCAGGTCCATTCAGAATGGTCAGCCCCAGCATTTT.